Listed below are T cell receptor beta chains from one sample, sequenced in a study of shared clonotypes between healthy human individuals. Clones were read by immunoSEQ multiplex PCR, and TCRdb kept only the in-frame ones, dropping some. The sample contains about 2,500,000 clones, approximately 90% of which appear only once. What was sequenced was naive CD4+ T cells sorted from blood. The source is a man between 18 and 35 years old in good health. The CDR3 runs from the conserved cysteine through the conserved F or W. D genes are given only for firm matches. Clone sizes are given selectively: once, few, many, or a class where the clone is expanded.

size	V	J	D	CDR3	DNA
NA	TRBV6-1	TRBJ2-7	TRBD1	CASLDRRSYEQYF	TGTGCCAGCCTGGACAGGAGGTCCTACGAGCAGTACTTC
NA	TRBV10-3	TRBJ1-6	TRBD1	CAIRASGGQFNSPLHF	TGTGCCATCAGGGCAAGTGGGGGACAGTTTAATTCACCCCTCCACTTT
NA	TRBV7-2	TRBJ2-1	TRBD2	CASLAGGKTSEQFF	TGTGCCAGCCTCGCGGGGGGGAAAACTTCGGAGCAGTTCTTC
once	TRBV28	TRBJ2-7	NA	CASSTPYEQYF	TGTGCCAGCAGTACTCCCTACGAGCAGTACTTC
NA	TRBV6-1	TRBJ2-1	TRBD2	CASSGGVAGDDEQFF	TGTGCCAGCAGTGGGGGAGTAGCGGGAGACGATGAGCAGTTCTTC
NA	TRBV11-2	TRBJ2-1	TRBD1	CASSLTGQGSSYNEQFF	TGTGCCAGCAGCTTAACAGGACAGGGAAGCTCCTACAATGAGCAGTTCTTC
NA	TRBV4-2	TRBJ1-2	NA	CASSQDTGDGYTF	TGTGCCAGCAGCCAAGATACGGGGGATGGCTACACCTTC
NA	TRBV4-3	TRBJ2-3	NA	CASSQGWEPLDTQYF	TGCGCCAGCAGCCAAGGTTGGGAACCCCTGGATACGCAGTATTTT
NA	TRBV7-3	TRBJ2-1	NA	CASSLPGVEGQKNEQFF	TGTGCCAGCAGCTTGCCGGGGGTAGAAGGGCAAAAAAATGAGCAGTTCTTC
NA	TRBV5-1	TRBJ1-4	TRBD1	CASSRGQGAEKLFF	TGCGCCAGCAGCAGGGGACAGGGTGCCGAAAAACTGTTTTTT
few	TRBV18	TRBJ2-2	NA	CASSPQQGGTGELFF	TGTGCCAGCTCACCACAGCAGGGAGGCACCGGGGAGCTGTTTTTT
NA	TRBV28	TRBJ2-7	TRBD2	CASSLVGGGYEQYF	TGTGCCAGCAGTTTAGTTGGCGGGGGCTACGAGCAGTACTTC
NA	TRBV7-2	TRBJ2-4	NA	CASSLEGGRNIQYF	TGTGCCAGCAGCTTAGAAGGAGGCCGGAACATTCAGTACTTC
NA	TRBV30	TRBJ2-5	NA	CAWSRGGAGQETQYF	TGTGCCTGGAGTAGAGGGGGGGCGGGGCAAGAGACCCAGTACTTC
NA	TRBV18	TRBJ2-7	NA	CASSPVLYEQYF	TGTGCCAGCTCACCAGTTCTCTACGAGCAGTACTTC
once	TRBV6-1	TRBJ1-2	NA	CASSEDRGTRGRAYGYTF	TGTGCCAGCAGTGAAGATAGGGGGACTCGGGGCAGGGCCTATGGCTACACCTTC
NA	TRBV5-1	TRBJ2-5	NA	CASSLTGGDKETQYF	TGCGCCAGCAGCTTGACAGGCGGGGATAAAGAGACCCAGTACTTC
NA	TRBV7-9	TRBJ1-5	NA	CASSLLNNQPQHF	TGTGCCAGCAGCTTATTAAATAATCAGCCCCAGCATTTT
NA	TRBV28	TRBJ2-5	NA	CASSLTETQYF	TGTGCCAGCAGCTTGACGGAGACCCAGTACTTC
NA	TRBV20-1	TRBJ1-2	NA	CSLTQFYGYTF	TGCAGTTTGACCCAGTTCTATGGCTACACCTTC
NA	TRBV6-5	TRBJ1-6	NA	CASSYSRQGHSPLHF	TGTGCCAGCAGTTACTCGAGGCAGGGTCATTCACCCCTCCACTTT
NA	TRBV30	TRBJ1-4	NA	CAWRTSTRLPPNEKLFF	TGTGCCTGGAGGACTTCCACCCGACTCCCTCCTAATGAAAAACTGTTTTTT
NA	TRBV30	TRBJ1-5	NA	CAWSGAGRVEQPQHF	TGTGCCTGGAGCGGAGCAGGGCGGGTCGAACAGCCCCAGCATTTT
NA	TRBV2	TRBJ2-7	TRBD2	CASNVAGDTYEQYF	TGTGCCAGCAACGTAGCGGGGGACACCTACGAGCAGTACTTC
NA	TRBV29-1	TRBJ1-1	NA	CSCHLNTEAFF	TGCAGCTGTCACTTGAACACTGAAGCTTTCTTT
NA	TRBV1	TRBJ2-5	NA	CTSSQEAAAEYF	TGCACCAGCAGCCAAGAGGCGGCGGCTGAGTACTTC
NA	TRBV30	TRBJ2-5	TRBD2	CAWAVGRQETQYF	TGTGCCTGGGCGGTCGGGAGGCAAGAGACCCAGTACTTC
NA	TRBV7-8	TRBJ1-1	NA	CASSSRVLGTEAFF	TGTGCCAGCAGCTCCCGGGTCCTGGGCACTGAAGCTTTCTTT
NA	TRBV6-5	TRBJ1-1	NA	CASSSIMGGSNTEAFF	TGTGCCAGCAGTTCAATAATGGGGGGATCGAACACTGAAGCTTTCTTT
NA	TRBV10-3	TRBJ2-5	NA	CAISADSRETQYF	TGTGCCATCAGTGCGGACTCCCGAGAGACCCAGTACTTC
NA	TRBV27	TRBJ2-5	NA	CASSRRGQQETQYF	TGTGCCAGCAGCCGACGGGGTCAGCAAGAGACCCAGTACTTC
once	TRBV5-6	TRBJ2-2	TRBD2	CASSLYSGGYTGELFF	TGTGCCAGCAGCTTGTATTCCGGGGGGTACACCGGGGAGCTGTTTTTT
NA	TRBV7-9	TRBJ2-5	NA	CASSLEGTGVAAQYF	TGTGCCAGCAGCTTGGAGGGTACAGGGGTTGCGGCCCAGTACTTC
NA	TRBV4-1	TRBJ2-7	TRBD2	CASSHPSGIYEQYF	TGCGCCAGCAGCCACCCTAGCGGGATCTACGAGCAGTACTTC
NA	TRBV30	TRBJ2-7	NA	CAWSVRVNSYEQYF	TGTGCCTGGAGTGTACGGGTTAATTCCTACGAGCAGTACTTC
NA	TRBV19	TRBJ1-2	NA	CASSMGSIPYGYTF	TGTGCCAGTAGTATGGGCAGCATTCCATATGGCTACACCTTC
once	TRBV15	TRBJ1-1	NA	CATSEQGNTEAFF	TGTGCCACCAGCGAACAGGGAAACACTGAAGCTTTCTTT
NA	TRBV7-9	TRBJ1-5	NA	CASSLEGGVGPSAQHF	TGTGCCAGCAGCTTAGAAGGAGGGGTTGGTCCATCAGCCCAGCATTTT
NA	TRBV5-4	TRBJ2-5	NA	CASSQRGGKKETQYF	TGTGCCAGCAGCCAAAGGGGGGGGAAGAAAGAGACCCAGTACTTC
NA	TRBV28	TRBJ1-2	NA	CASSFQGYIGYTF	TGTGCCAGCAGTTTTCAGGGGTATATTGGCTACACCTTC
NA	TRBV9	TRBJ2-5	TRBD2	CASSVEGLAVETQYF	TGTGCCAGCAGCGTAGAGGGACTAGCGGTGGAGACCCAGTACTTC
NA	TRBV5-4	TRBJ2-3	TRBD1	CASSLDQGAFVTQYF	TGTGCCAGCAGCTTGGACCAGGGGGCATTCGTTACGCAGTATTTT
NA	TRBV4-1	TRBJ2-6	TRBD1	CASSRAKIDRAGSSGANVLTF	TGCGCCAGCAGCCGAGCTAAGATCGACAGGGCCGGATCCTCTGGGGCCAACGTCCTGACTTTC
NA	TRBV2	TRBJ2-2	NA	CASSPPRKDAGAGELFF	TGTGCCAGCAGTCCCCCAAGGAAGGACGCCGGAGCCGGGGAGCTGTTTTTT
NA	TRBV19	TRBJ2-1	NA	CASSMSWKVRGPTSYNEQFF	TGTGCCAGTAGTATGTCATGGAAGGTCAGGGGTCCAACCTCCTACAATGAGCAGTTCTTC